This T cell receptor beta chain was obtained from a study of CD8 T cells in ankylosing spondylitis. Points from the study as a whole: The authors reported significant enrichment of disease-linked clones in matched ankylosing spondylitis synovial fluid. There was a TCR beta motif, made of 7 to 9 highly homologous variants, that appeared characteristic of ankylosing spondylitis blood. Earlier work had already found some motif variants in reactive arthritis synovial fluid and blood.

V shed 5 bases, J shed 5 bases, and the junction held 13 bases outside the gene matches. Germline CDR1 and CDR2: LNHNV and YYDKDF (reference sequence). This CDR3 comprises 17 residues. Many counts were recorded for this clonotype. Its matching antigen is unknown. Library preparation for TCR beta used quantitative 5'-RACE with molecular barcodes. TCRdb passed the 5' RACE reads through MiXCR, listing each CDR3 protein once. The table includes around 160,000 distinct CDR3 sequences, roughly 11% detected once. The sequence was obtained from a male donor with ankylosing spondylitis or in good health (not recorded which). The source material was blood, either unsorted or a sorted T cell fraction (not recorded which). The chain uses TRBV15 and TRBJ1-4, with TRBD1 matching 8 bases. The CDR3, as DNA: TGTGCCACCAGCGGAAGAACGGACAGGGAGCCAAATGAAAAACTGTTTTTT. The encoded protein is CATSGRTDREPNEKLFF.